One and the same sample provided the 10 T cell receptor beta chains below, sequenced in a study of T cell repertoires in cytomegalovirus infection. TCRdb independently ran MiXCR on the reads; one entry per CDR3 protein. Of some 110,000 distinct CDR3 sequences detected, about 9.5% appear once; the ten largest clones hold 30% to 40%. The antigens these receptors bind are not known. The sample consisted of PBMCs, sequenced either directly or after in vitro stimulation (not recorded which). The receptor set was obtained from a human donor in good health (CMV status not recorded). Some clones in this sample may be carry-over from other donors' samples.

This clonotype was seen many times. This sequence joins TRBV11-2 and TRBJ2-7, with D perhaps matching TRBD2 (5 bases). The CDR3 is 14 amino acids. Germline CDR1 and CDR2: SGHAT and FQNNGV. The CDR3 DNA sequence: TGTGCCAGCAGCATAGACTACGCGGGCATCGAGCAGTACGTC. It yields the protein CASSIDYAGIEQYV.

This clonotype was observed at least ten times. The CDR3 sequence is CASSPPSGSSYEQYV. The DNA of the CDR3 is TGTGCCAGCAGCCCCCCAAGCGGGAGCTCCTACGAGCAGTACGTC. This sequence joins TRBV7-9 and TRBJ2-7, with TRBD2 matching 8 bases. Germline V gene data show CDR1 as SEHNR and CDR2 as FQNEAQ (reference sequence). After removal of 5 bases from V and 0 bases from J, the junction contained 6 bases not matched to a gene. The CDR3 spans 15 residues.

This clonotype was observed many times. This rearrangement joins TRBV7-6 to TRBJ2-1; D remains unclear. Germline V gene data show CDR1 as SGHVS and CDR2 as FNYEAQ. The CDR3 is 17 amino acids. V lost 0 bases and J 0 bases, leaving 12 bases between the germline ends. The CDR3 sequence is CASSLADRTSSYNEQFF. The CDR3, as DNA: TGTGCCAGCAGCTTAGCGGACCGGACGAGCTCCTACAATGAGCAGTTCTTC.

This clonotype has ten or more counts. This sequence joins TRBV10-3 and TRBJ1-5, with D perhaps TRBD1 (5 bases). V was clipped by 3 bases and J by 0 bases, with 15 bases between them. This CDR3 has 17 residues. Germline CDR1 ENHRY, CDR2 SYGVKD. The CDR3 protein is CAISDWGPGFSNQPQHF. The CDR3 region has the DNA TGTGCCATCAGTGATTGGGGACCAGGGTTTAGCAATCAGCCCCAGCATTTT.

This clonotype was found many times. This chain connects TRBV6-2 or TRBV6-3 to TRBJ2-2, with D possibly being TRBD2 (5 bases). V shed 0 bases and J shed 1 base, with 6 bases lying between them. The length of the CDR3 is 15 residues. Germline V lookup: CDR1 MNHEY, CDR2 SVGEGT. CDR3 sequence reads: CASSYSTKNTGELFF. DNA for the CDR3: TGTGCCAGCAGTTACTCGACTAAGAACACCGGGGAGCTGTTTTTT.

This clonotype was picked up many times. CDR3 coding DNA: TGTGCCAGCAGTTTAAGGCAGGCTGAAGCTTTCTTT. Translating it yields CASSLRQAEAFF. The V call is TRBV12-3 or TRBV12-4, the J call TRBJ1-1; D is ambiguous. This CDR3 has 12 amino acids. Trimming removed 2 bases from V and 6 bases from J, with 7 bases in between.

In this sample, this clonotype turned up many times. As DNA, the CDR3 is TGTGCCAGCAGTCCGACAGGGGGTAATGAAAAACTGTTTTTT. Amino acids: CASSPTGGNEKLFF. J is TRBJ1-4 and V is TRBV12-3 or TRBV12-4; 9 bases map to TRBD1. The CDR3 runs to 14 residues. The ends lost 5 bases at V and 4 bases at J; junction bases unmatched: 2.

A note on this clonotype: A clone one base away is much larger, so this may be a read error. V gene TRBV11-3 combines with J gene TRBJ1-6, with TRBD1 matching over 9 bases. The germline CDR1 and CDR2 sequences are SGHNT and YENEEA. The trim removed 10 bases at V and 9 bases at J, leaving 7 bases unmatched. The length of the CDR3 is 13 residues. The DNA of the CDR3 is TGTGCCAACAGGGACAGGGAGAGTTCACCCCTCCACTTT. Its protein is CANRDRESSPLHF.

The chain combines TRBV28 with TRBJ1-2; maybe TRBD1 (5 bases). The CDR3 runs to 12 residues. Looked up from germline, CDR1 is MDHEN and CDR2 is SYDVKM. Trimming took 6 bases from V and 8 from J, leaving 13 bases between them. The CDR3, as DNA: TGTGCCAGCAGCTGGGCAGGGCCGGGCTACACCTTC. Its protein is CASSWAGPGYTF.

The gene calls are TRBV19 and TRBJ1-5; perhaps TRBD1 as D (6 bases). The CDR3 sequence is 13 residues long. Germline V gives CDR1 LNHDA, CDR2 SQIVND (reference sequence). The germline V and J ends were trimmed by 6 bases and 6 bases, with 12 bases remaining between them. In DNA, the CDR3 is TGTGCCAGTAGGGAAAGGGGGGGTCAGCCCCAGCATTTT. It specifies CASRERGGQPQHF. Based on the CDR3 plus reference TRBV19 and TRBJ1-5, the full variable domain is DGGITQSPKYLFRKEGQNVTLSCEQNLNHDAMYWYRQDPGQGLRLIYYSQIVNDFQKGDIAEGYSVSREKKESFPLTVTSAQKNPTAFYLCASRERGGQPQHFGDGTRLSIL.